This T cell receptor beta chain stems from a study of identical twins. Comments on this clonotype: Its specificity is not known.

A single record per CDR3 protein comes from TCRdb applying MiXCR to the 5' RACE reads. The sample holds roughly 1,500,000 distinct CDR3 sequences, around 29% seen once. Study outcomes and limitations: Fewer insertions were carried by abundant cord blood beta clonotypes, but none was seen in memory repertoires. For zero-insertion analyses, partial confounding could come from invariant MAIT and iNKT cells.

Trimming removed 3 bases from V and 3 bases from J; junction bases left unmatched: 11. From germline, CDR1 is MDHEN and CDR2 SYDVKM. This CDR3 comprises 17 residues. The TCR was taken from a newborn girl in good health. The chain employs TRBV28 and TRBJ1-5; TRBD1 agrees at 7 bases. Sequencing input: cord blood. The CDR3 bases are TGTGCCAGCAGTTTGTCAACAGGGGCGGGGTCCAATCAGCCCCAGCATTTT. Protein product: CASSLSTGAGSNQPQHF.